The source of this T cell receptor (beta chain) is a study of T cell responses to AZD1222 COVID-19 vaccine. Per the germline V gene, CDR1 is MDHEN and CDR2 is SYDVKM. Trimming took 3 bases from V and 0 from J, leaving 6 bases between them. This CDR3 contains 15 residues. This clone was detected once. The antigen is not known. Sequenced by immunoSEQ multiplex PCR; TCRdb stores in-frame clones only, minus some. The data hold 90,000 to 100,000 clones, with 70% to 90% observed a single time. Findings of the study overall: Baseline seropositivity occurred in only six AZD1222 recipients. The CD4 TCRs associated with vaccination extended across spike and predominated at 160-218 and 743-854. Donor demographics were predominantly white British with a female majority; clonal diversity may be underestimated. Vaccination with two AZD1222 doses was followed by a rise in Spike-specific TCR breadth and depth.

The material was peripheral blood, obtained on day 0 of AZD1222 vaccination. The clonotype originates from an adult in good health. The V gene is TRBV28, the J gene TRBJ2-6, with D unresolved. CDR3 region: CASSFGGSGANVLTF. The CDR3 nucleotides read TGTGCCAGCAGTTTTGGTGGCTCTGGGGCCAACGTCCTGACTTTC.